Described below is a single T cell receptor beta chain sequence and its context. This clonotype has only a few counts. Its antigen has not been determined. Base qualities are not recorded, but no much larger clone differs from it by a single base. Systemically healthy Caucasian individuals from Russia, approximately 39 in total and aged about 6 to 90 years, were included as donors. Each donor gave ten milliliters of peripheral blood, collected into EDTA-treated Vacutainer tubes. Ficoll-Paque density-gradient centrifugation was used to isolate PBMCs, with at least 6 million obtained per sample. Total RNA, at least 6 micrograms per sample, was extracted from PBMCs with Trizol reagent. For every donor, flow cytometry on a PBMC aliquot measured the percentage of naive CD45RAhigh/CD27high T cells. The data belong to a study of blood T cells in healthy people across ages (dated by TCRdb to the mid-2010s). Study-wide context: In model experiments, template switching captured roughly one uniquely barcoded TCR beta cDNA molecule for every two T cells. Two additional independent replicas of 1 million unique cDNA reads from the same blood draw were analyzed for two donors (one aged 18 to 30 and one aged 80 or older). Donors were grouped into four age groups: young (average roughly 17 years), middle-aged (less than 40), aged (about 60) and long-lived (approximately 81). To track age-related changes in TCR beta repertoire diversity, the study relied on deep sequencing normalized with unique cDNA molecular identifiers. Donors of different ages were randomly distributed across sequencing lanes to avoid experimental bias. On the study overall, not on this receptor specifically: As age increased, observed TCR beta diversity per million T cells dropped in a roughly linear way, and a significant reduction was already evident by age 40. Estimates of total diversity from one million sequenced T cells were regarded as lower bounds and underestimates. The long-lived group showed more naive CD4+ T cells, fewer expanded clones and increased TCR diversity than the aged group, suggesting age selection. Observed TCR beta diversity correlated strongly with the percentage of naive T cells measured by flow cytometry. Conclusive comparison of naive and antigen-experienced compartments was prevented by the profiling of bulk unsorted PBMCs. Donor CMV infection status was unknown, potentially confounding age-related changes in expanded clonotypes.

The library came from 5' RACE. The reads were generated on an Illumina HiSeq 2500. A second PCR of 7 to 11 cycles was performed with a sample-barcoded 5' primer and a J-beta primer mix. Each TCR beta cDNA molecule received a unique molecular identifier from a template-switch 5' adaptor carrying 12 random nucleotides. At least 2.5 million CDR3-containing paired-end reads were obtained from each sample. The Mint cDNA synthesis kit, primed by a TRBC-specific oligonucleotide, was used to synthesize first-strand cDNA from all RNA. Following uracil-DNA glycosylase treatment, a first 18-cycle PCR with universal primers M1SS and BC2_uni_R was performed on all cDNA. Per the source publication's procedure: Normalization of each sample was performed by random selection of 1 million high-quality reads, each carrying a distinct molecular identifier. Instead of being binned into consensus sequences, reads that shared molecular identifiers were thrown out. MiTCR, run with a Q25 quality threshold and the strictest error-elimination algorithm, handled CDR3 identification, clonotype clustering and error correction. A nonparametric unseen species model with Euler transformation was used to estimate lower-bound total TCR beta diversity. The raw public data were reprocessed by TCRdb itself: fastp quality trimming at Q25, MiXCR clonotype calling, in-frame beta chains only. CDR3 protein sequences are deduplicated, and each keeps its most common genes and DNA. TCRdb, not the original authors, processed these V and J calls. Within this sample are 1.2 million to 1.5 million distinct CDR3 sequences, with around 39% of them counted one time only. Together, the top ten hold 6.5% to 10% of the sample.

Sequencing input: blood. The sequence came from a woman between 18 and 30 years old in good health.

The CDR3 is CASSQDSSGLGYEQYF. The sequenced DNA is TGTGCCAGCAGCCAAGATTCCTCCGGATTGGGCTACGAGCAGTACTTC. In this chain, TRBV14 is recombined with TRBJ2-7, with no confident D gene call. V is cut by 0 bases and J by 3 bases, and the space between the germline ends is 15 bases. From the germline V gene, CDR1 is SGHDN and CDR2 is FVKESK. The CDR3 measures 16 amino acids from cysteine to phenylalanine. Just CDR3 DNA is preserved here, 48 bases in frame from base 1.